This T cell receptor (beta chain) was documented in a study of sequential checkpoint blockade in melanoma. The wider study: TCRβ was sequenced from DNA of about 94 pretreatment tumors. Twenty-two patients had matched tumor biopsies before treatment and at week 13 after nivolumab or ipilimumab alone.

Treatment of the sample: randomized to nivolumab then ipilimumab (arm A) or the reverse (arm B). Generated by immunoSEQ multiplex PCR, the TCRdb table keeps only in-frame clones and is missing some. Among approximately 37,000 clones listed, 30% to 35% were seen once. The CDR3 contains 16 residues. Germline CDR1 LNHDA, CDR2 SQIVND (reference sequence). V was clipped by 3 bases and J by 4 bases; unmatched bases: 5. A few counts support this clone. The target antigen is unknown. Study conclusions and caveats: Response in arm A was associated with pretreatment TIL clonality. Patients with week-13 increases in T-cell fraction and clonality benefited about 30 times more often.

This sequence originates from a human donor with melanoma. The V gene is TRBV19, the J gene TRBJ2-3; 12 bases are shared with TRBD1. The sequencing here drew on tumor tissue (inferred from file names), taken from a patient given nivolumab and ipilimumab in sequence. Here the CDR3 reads CASSIGWDRGPDTQYF. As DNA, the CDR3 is TGTGCCAGTAGTATTGGTTGGGACAGGGGGCCAGATACGCAGTATTTT.